The clone carrying this T cell receptor beta chain was seen a few times. What it recognizes is unknown. The PCR made use of 60 Vbeta and 13 Jbeta primers. Generated by immunoSEQ multiplex PCR, the TCRdb table keeps only in-frame clones and is missing some. The table lists 95,000 to 100,000 clones, roughly three quarters of them singletons. This specimen comes from a study of cytomegalovirus exposure and HLA in healthy donors. Study-level background: HLA-typed donors contributed some 83 million unique TCRs, which were held in an early data release.

Germline V lookup: CDR1 MNHNS, CDR2 SASEGT. The CDR3 spans 14 residues. V shed 8 bases, J shed 2 bases, and the junction held 7 bases outside the gene matches. General observations from the study: CMV serostatus was the sole immune exposure information available.

The clonotype was recovered from a middle-aged man in good health and CMV-seronegative. The material sequenced was PBMCs. This chain links TRBV6-1 with TRBJ2-3, with 7 nucleotides matching TRBD2. CDR3 sequence: CASSGTITTDTQYF. CDR3 nucleotides: TGTGCCAGCTCAGGGACTATCACCACAGATACGCAGTATTTT.